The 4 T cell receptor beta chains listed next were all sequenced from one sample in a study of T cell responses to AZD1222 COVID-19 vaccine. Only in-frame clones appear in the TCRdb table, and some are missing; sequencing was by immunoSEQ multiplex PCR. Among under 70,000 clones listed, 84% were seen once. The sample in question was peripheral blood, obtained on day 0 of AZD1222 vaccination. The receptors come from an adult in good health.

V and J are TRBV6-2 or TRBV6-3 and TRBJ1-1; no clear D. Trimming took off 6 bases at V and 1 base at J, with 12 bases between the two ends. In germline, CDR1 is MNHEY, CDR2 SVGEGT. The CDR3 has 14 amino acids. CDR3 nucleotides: TGTGCCAGCAGCCAAACCAGAAGGAACACTGAAGCTTTCTTT. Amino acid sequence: CASSQTRRNTEAFF.

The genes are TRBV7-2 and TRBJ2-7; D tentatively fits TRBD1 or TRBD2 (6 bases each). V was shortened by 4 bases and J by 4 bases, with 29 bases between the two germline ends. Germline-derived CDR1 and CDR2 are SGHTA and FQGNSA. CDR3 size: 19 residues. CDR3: CASSSLSWGRGLGEYEQYF. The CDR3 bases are TGTGCCAGCAGCTCCCTTAGTTGGGGGCGGGGCCTAGGGGAGTACGAGCAGTACTTC.

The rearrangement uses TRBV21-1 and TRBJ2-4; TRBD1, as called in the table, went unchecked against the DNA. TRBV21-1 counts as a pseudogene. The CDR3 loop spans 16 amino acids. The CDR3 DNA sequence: TGTGCCAGCAGCAAATGGCACAGTTTAGCCAAAAACATTCAGTACTTC. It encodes CASSKWHSLAKNIQYF.

CDR3 region: CASSLDRNGEKLFF. CDR3 coding DNA: TGTGCCAGCAGCCTGGACAGGAATGGTGAAAAACTGTTTTTT. The rearrangement joins TRBV7-2 to TRBJ1-4, with 7 positions matching TRBD1. This CDR3 spans 14 amino acids. V dropped 5 bases and J dropped 7; count of bases not matched to a gene: 7. The V gene's germline CDR1 is SGHTA and CDR2 FQGNSA.